Listed here is a single TCR beta chain. What it binds is unknown. The data belong to a study of cytomegalovirus exposure and HLA in healthy donors. The PCR employed 60 Vbeta primers together with 13 Jbeta primers. Assay: immunoSEQ multiplex PCR; the TCRdb copy retains only in-frame clones and omits some. The sample has some 180,000 clones, approximately 85% seen once. V lost 4 bases and J lost 5; bases outside the gene matches: 3. CDR3 size: 15 residues. Germline CDR1 and CDR2: MNHEY and SVGAGI. Findings and limits, study-wide: Sequencing depth across donors, presence/absence analyses assumed, was roughly uniform. Earlier analysis looked at TCR beta V segments, and most were productive about 87% or about 30% of the time. The investigators catalogued 180 or so TCR beta chains as cytomegalovirus-associated.

The chain uses TRBV6-5 and TRBJ2-3, with 13 bases lining up with TRBD2. Material for sequencing was PBMCs. This receptor was identified in a man aged 30 to 39 in good health and CMV-seropositive. Here the CDR3 reads CASSFRTSGGDTQYF. CDR3 bases: TGTGCCAGCAGTTTCCGGACTAGCGGGGGAGATACGCAGTATTTT.